This T cell receptor beta chain was recovered during a study of OX40 agonist ivuxolimab in advanced cancers. Study-wide context: The study enrolled dose-escalation patients with hepatocellular carcinoma, melanoma, renal cell or head and neck cancer. The study, taken as a whole, reports: Clones of CD4+ and CD8+ blood T cells grew by week 6 at doses of 0.1 to 3.0 mg/kg.

Excluded were patients having autoimmune disease history or systemic immunosuppression. The sampling schedule covered blood at baseline, cycle 4 day 1, and cycle 7 day 1. Method: immunoSEQ multiplex PCR; TCRdb's copy keeps in-frame clones and lacks some. Of tens of thousands of clones in the sample, 70% to 90% were seen once. V was clipped by 5 bases and J by 6 bases, with 12 bases between them. The CDR3 has 13 residues. Germline CDR1 reads SGHAT; CDR2 reads FQDESV (reference sequence). About this clone itself: Its antigen is unidentified.

The source material was CD4+ or CD8+ T cells sorted from blood, sampled in a trial of the OX40 agonist ivuxolimab. V and J are TRBV11-1 and TRBJ2-3; D not resolved. This TCR was recovered from an adult with an advanced solid tumor such as melanoma, head and neck, liver or kidney cancer. CDR3 protein: CASSPTLGDTQYF. The DNA of the CDR3 is TGTGCCAGCAGCCCGACACTCGGGGATACGCAGTATTTT.